Described below is a single TCR beta chain sequence and its context. Its specificity is unknown. The entry originates in a study of T cell repertoires in cytomegalovirus infection. Each CDR3 protein gets one entry after TCRdb re-called the reads with MiXCR. The table has around 450,000 distinct CDR3 sequences, roughly a third seen once; the top ten hold approximately 14%. Study-wide points: HLA-C-restricted CMV clonotypes gave the most frequent clonotype in two of eight donors.

The V end lost 5 bases, the J end lost 5 bases, and 13 bases lay between the germline ends. Germline CDR1 reads SEHNR; CDR2 reads FQNEAQ (reference sequence). This CDR3 has 13 residues. The sequence came from a human donor in good health (CMV status not recorded). Some clones in this sample may be carry-over from other donors' samples. Sequences were obtained from PBMCs. The J gene is TRBJ2-7, the V gene TRBV7-9; D tentatively reads TRBD1 or TRBD2 (5 bases each). CDR3 residues: CASSPDRADEQYF. For the CDR3, the DNA is TGTGCCAGCAGCCCCGACAGAGCGGACGAGCAGTACTTC. Combining the CDR3 with reference TRBV7-9 and TRBJ2-7 gives the whole variable domain DTGVSQNPRHKITKRGQNVTFRCDPISEHNRLYWYRQTLGQGPEFLTYFQNEAQLEKSRLLSDRFSAERPKGSFSTLEIQRTEQGDSAMYLCASSPDRADEQYFGPGTRLTVT.